In its sample, the clone carrying this T cell receptor beta chain was seen once. This CDR3 contains 13 residues. V dropped 0 bases and J dropped 5 bases, with 7 bases sitting between them. Germline assignment: CDR1 LGHNA and CDR2 YNFKEQ. The record originates from a study of cytomegalovirus exposure and HLA in healthy donors. PCR involved 60 Vbeta and 13 Jbeta primers. Measured with immunoSEQ multiplex PCR; TCRdb has only the in-frame clones, and not every one. The sample shows about 140,000 clones, 82% of them seen only once. The chain couples TRBV4-2 to TRBJ2-5, with D unresolved. This clonotype was obtained from a male donor in good health and CMV-seronegative. Specimen: PBMCs. CDR3 sequence: CASSQEERETQYF. CDR3 sequence (DNA): TGTGCCAGCAGCCAAGAGGAGAGGGAGACCCAGTACTTC.